The 17 T cell receptor beta chains below were found in one sample sequenced in a study of response to subunit inactivated influenza vaccine. MiXCR was run by TCRdb on the RT-PCR reads, yielding one entry per CDR3 protein. The data contain approximately 230,000 distinct CDR3 sequences, 9.5% to 15% of them singletons. The specimen comprised non-naive T cells sorted from PBMCs, sampled 14 days before vaccination. The receptors stem from a middle-aged man who received an inactivated influenza vaccine.

This clonotype has a count of ten or more. The V gene is TRBV12-3 or TRBV12-4, the J gene TRBJ2-7, with 12 bases lining up with TRBD1. This CDR3 spans 16 amino acids. V lost 5 bases and J lost 3; bases outside the gene matches: 8. The CDR3 is CASSRPGTGGLYEQYF. DNA for the CDR3: TGTGCCAGCAGTCGGCCCGGGACAGGGGGCCTCTACGAGCAGTACTTC.

Concerning this clonotype: One junction end disagrees with the germline gene, perhaps due to a read error. V and J are TRBV20-1 and TRBJ2-2, with 8 positions matching TRBD1. CDR1 is DFQATT and CDR2 is SNEGSKA in the germline V gene (reference sequence). The length of the CDR3 is 16 residues. The CDR3 is CCARDLGQENTGELFF. The CDR3 nucleotides are TGCTGTGCTAGAGATCTGGGACAGGAGAACACCGGGGAGCTGTTTTTT.

The chain links TRBV6-5 to TRBJ1-6; 7 bases agree with TRBD1. With V trimmed by 0 bases and J by 9 bases, 11 bases remained unmatched. This CDR3 contains 17 residues. CDR1 and CDR2 from the germline V gene are MNHEY and SVGAGI. The DNA of the CDR3 is TGTGCCAGCAGTTACTCGACCATCAGGGGGGCCTCTTCACCCCTCCACTTT. Protein: CASSYSTIRGASSPLHF.

This clonotype appeared many times. The chain carries TRBV10-3 and TRBJ2-1; tentatively, D is TRBD2 (5 bases). The CDR3 is made up of 12 amino acids. The germline V gene has CDR1 ENHRY and CDR2 SYGVKD. Trimming took off 4 bases at V and 12 bases at J, with 13 bases between the two ends. The CDR3 region has the DNA TGTGCCATCAGTGGCCCAGCGGACCCGCAGTTCTTC. This encodes CAISGPADPQFF.

This clonotype was counted a few times. This chain connects TRBV11-2 to TRBJ2-4; 9 bases map to TRBD1. The CDR3 totals 18 residues. Per the germline V gene, CDR1 is SGHAT and CDR2 is FQNNGV. The junction had 9 bases not matched to a gene; V was cut back by 1 base and J by 2 bases. CDR3 bases: TGTGCCAGCAGCTTAGGACTCGGGACAGGGTTGTCCAAAAACATTCAGTACTTC. Translated, it gives CASSLGLGTGLSKNIQYF.

V gene TRBV20-1 combines with J gene TRBJ2-3; D gene ambiguous. This CDR3 spans 14 amino acids. Per the germline V gene, CDR1 is DFQATT and CDR2 is SNEGSKA (reference sequence). The V end was cut by 4 bases, the J end by 0 bases, with 11 bases between. CDR3 region: CSAIQASSTDTQYF. The CDR3 nucleotides are TGCAGTGCTATCCAGGCATCGAGCACAGATACGCAGTATTTT.

The rearrangement links TRBV2 to TRBJ1-5; perhaps TRBD1 as D (5 bases). V was pared by 7 bases and J by 4 bases, with 14 bases between. The V gene's germline CDR1 is SNHLY and CDR2 FYNNEI. The CDR3 runs to 14 residues. Here the CDR3 reads CASTYRGRNQPQHF. For the CDR3, the DNA is TGTGCCAGCACCTATAGGGGCAGAAATCAGCCCCAGCATTTT. Using reference TRBV2 and TRBJ1-5 for the parts outside the CDR3, the full variable domain is EPEVTQTPSHQVTQMGQEVILRCVPISNHLYFYWYRQILGQKVEFLVSFYNNEISEKSEIFDDQFSVERPDGSNFTLKIRSTKLEDSAMYFCASTYRGRNQPQHFGDGTRLSIL.

Ten or more counts support this clonotype. The CDR3 protein is CSPKQGLSSGANVLTF. CDR3 nucleotide sequence: TGCAGCCCGAAACAGGGGTTAAGCTCTGGGGCCAACGTCCTGACTTTC. The gene calls are TRBV29-1 and TRBJ2-6, with 7 bases aligning to TRBD1. V lost 8 bases, J lost 0 bases, and 10 bases stayed unmatched. From germline, CDR1 is SQVTM and CDR2 ANQGSEA. CDR3 length equals 16 residues.

Ten or more counts support this clonotype. This chain joins TRBV5-6 and TRBJ2-4, with D hard to call. V lost 1 base to trimming and J lost 0 bases, with 14 bases between them. The CDR3 has 17 amino acids. Looked up from germline, CDR1 is SGHDT and CDR2 is YYEEEE. CDR3 in DNA: TGTGCCAGCAGCTTGTCGCTCTCGGGTTTAGCCAAAAACATTCAGTACTTC. It specifies CASSLSLSGLAKNIQYF.

The table lists this clonotype with many counts. The chain joins TRBV12-3 or TRBV12-4 to TRBJ2-6, with a possible D match to TRBD1 (6 bases). Trimming pared 1 base from V and 4 bases from J, leaving 11 bases between. This CDR3 region has 16 residues. Here the CDR3 DNA reads TGTGCCAGCAGTTTAGTGGGGGCGAAAGGGGCCAACGTCCTGACTTTC. Residues: CASSLVGAKGANVLTF.

The J gene is TRBJ2-3, the V gene TRBV4-1; D is unclear. Germline CDR1 MGHRA, CDR2 YSYEKL. The CDR3 sequence is 16 residues long. Trimming removed 1 base at V and 1 base at J, with 12 bases between. CDR3 sequence reads: CASSQGVNEGTDTQYF. The CDR3 coding sequence is TGCGCCAGCAGCCAAGGGGTGAACGAAGGCACAGATACGCAGTATTTT.

The CDR3 region has the DNA TGTGCCTGGAGCAACAGCAATAATTCACCCCTCCACTTT. Protein sequence: CAWSNSNNSPLHF. The V gene is TRBV30, the J gene TRBJ1-6, with unresolved D. The CDR3 sequence is 13 residues long. V dropped 3 bases and J dropped 5 bases, with 8 bases sitting between them. Germline V gene data show CDR1 as GTSNPN and CDR2 as SVGIG (reference sequence).

This CDR3 is CASSFATGQGTEAFF. Here the CDR3 DNA reads TGTGCCAGCAGCTTTGCGACCGGACAGGGAACTGAAGCTTTCTTT. The V and J genes are TRBV7-2 and TRBJ1-1; 8 positions match TRBD1. The CDR3 is made up of 15 amino acids. The junction had 8 bases not matched to a gene; V was cut back by 3 bases and J by 5 bases. Germline loops: CDR1 SGHTA, CDR2 FQGNSA. Based on the CDR3 plus reference TRBV7-2 and TRBJ1-1, the full variable domain is GAGVSQSPSNKVTEKGKDVELRCDPISGHTALYWYRQSLGQGLEFLIYFQGNSAPDKSGLPSDRFSAERTGGSVSTLTIQRTQQEDSAVYLCASSFATGQGTEAFFGQGTRLTVV.

V and J are TRBV4-1 and TRBJ1-4, with 9 positions matching TRBD1. The J segment lost 8 bases and the V segment lost 5 bases, leaving 6 bases of the junction unmatched. CDR3 size: 14 residues. Germline V gene data show CDR1 as MGHRA and CDR2 as YSYEKL. The CDR3 here is CASSFDRGSEKLFF. The CDR3 nucleotides are TGCGCCAGCAGCTTCGACAGGGGGTCCGAAAAACTGTTTTTT.

V gene TRBV29-1 combines with J gene TRBJ2-1; 7 nucleotides align to TRBD2. The V segment lost 1 base and the J segment 10 bases; nucleotides outside the gene matches: 16. From germline, CDR1 is SQVTM and CDR2 ANQGSEA. This CDR3 is built from 16 residues. Here the CDR3 reads CSVEGLSRGSFVEQFF. The CDR3 DNA reads as TGCAGCGTTGAAGGGCTGTCGCGGGGGTCTTTCGTGGAGCAGTTCTTC.

For this clonotype: This may come from a read error, since a much larger clone is one base off. The chain recombines TRBV6-5 with TRBJ2-2; a weak D match, TRBD2 (5 bases). Germline V CDR1 and CDR2: MNHEY, SVGAGI. This CDR3 is 15 amino acids long. The CDR3 nucleotides read TGTGCCAGCAGTTACTCTCAGTCTGGCCCCGGGAAGCTGTTTTTT. As protein: CASSYSQSGPGKLFF.

The sample holds a few counts of this clonotype. The CDR3 nucleotides read TGTGCCAGCAGCCGAGCCGGGACTAGCGGCTACAATGAGCAGTTCTTC. It encodes CASSRAGTSGYNEQFF. The chain uses TRBV7-6 and TRBJ2-1, with 11 bases that match TRBD2. Germline V CDR1 and CDR2: SGHVS, FNYEAQ. Trimming at V came to 5 bases and at J to 3 bases, leaving 6 bases not matched to a gene. The length of the CDR3 is 16 residues.